This T cell receptor beta chain was sequenced for a study of T-cell reconstitution after alpha-beta-depleted transplantation in children. The CDR3 loop spans 16 amino acids. Germline V gene data show CDR1 as SGHRS and CDR2 as YFSETQ. V lost 3 bases and J lost 9; bases outside the gene matches: 15. This clonotype showed up just a few times. Unique molecular identifiers were used to barcode this TCRbeta library. TCRdb passed the PCR reads through MiXCR, listing each CDR3 protein once. The table includes roughly 500,000 distinct CDR3 sequences, around 19% detected once. The chain carries TRBV5-1 and TRBJ2-1; 7 positions agree with TRBD2. This clonotype originated in a human donor who donated a stem cell graft to a child with acute lymphoblastic leukemia. The sequenced sample was PBMCs from the stem cell graft donor, obtained from the stem cell graft. Here the CDR3 reads CASSWEGAGTGGEQFF. CDR3 nucleotide sequence: TGCGCCAGCAGCTGGGAGGGAGCCGGCACTGGGGGTGAGCAGTTCTTC.